The 2 T cell receptor beta chains below were found in one sample sequenced in a study of control samples from healthy donors and cancer patients. This table comes from immunoSEQ multiplex PCR, and its TCRdb copy is limited to in-frame clones, with some not included. The table shows about 130,000 clones, with 92% occurring only once. Sequenced: blood. These receptors originate from a man younger than 35 in good health.

This chain joins TRBV4-1 and TRBJ1-3; D not certain. Trimming shortened V by 6 bases and J by 1 base, and 13 bases separated the two germline ends. This CDR3 has 15 residues. CDR1 MGHRA and CDR2 YSYEKL come from the germline V gene. The CDR3 reads CASSRWGGSGNTIYF. Here the CDR3 DNA reads TGCGCCAGCAGTCGATGGGGTGGATCTGGAAACACCATATATTTT.

The V call is TRBV2, the J call TRBJ1-5; TRBD1 matches 10 bases. V shed 2 bases and J 6 bases; nucleotides not matched to a gene: 4. CDR1 and CDR2 (germline): SNHLY, FYNNEI. The CDR3 totals 15 residues. Here the CDR3 reads CASSEWDRGAQPQHF. CDR3 nucleotide sequence: TGTGCCAGCAGTGAATGGGACAGGGGCGCTCAGCCCCAGCATTTT.